The clone carrying this T cell receptor (beta chain) was counted between two and nine times. The antigen is not known. These data come from a study of T-cell memory formation after mild COVID-19. Study details: Each donor largely had its own TCR clusters. Study-level points and caveats: Clones which contracted sat mainly in CM and EM if CD4+, and in EMRA if CD8+. There were some responding clones in pre-infection memory, which suggested that cross-reactive memory had joined.

The 5'RACE method, run with constant-segment primers, produced TCR alpha and TCR beta cDNA libraries (carrying sample barcodes and UMIs). TCRdb recomputed calls from the 5' RACE reads with MiXCR, one row per CDR3 protein. The profile shows about 250,000 distinct CDR3 sequences, 15% of them singletons. The clonotype originates from an adult woman who had mild COVID-19 (a few samples of this study predate the infection). Cell type and time point are not known. The sample taken for sequencing was PBMCs or a T cell subset sorted from them (not recorded which).

The CDR3 bases are TGTGCCAGCAGCTTCTTACCTAATGGCTATGGCTACACCTTC. This encodes CASSFLPNGYGYTF. V and J are TRBV7-9 and TRBJ1-2; D uncertain. The CDR3 length is 14 residues. Germline V gene data show CDR1 as SEHNR and CDR2 as FQNEAQ (reference sequence). The V end lost 3 bases, the J end lost 4 bases, and 12 bases lay between the germline ends.